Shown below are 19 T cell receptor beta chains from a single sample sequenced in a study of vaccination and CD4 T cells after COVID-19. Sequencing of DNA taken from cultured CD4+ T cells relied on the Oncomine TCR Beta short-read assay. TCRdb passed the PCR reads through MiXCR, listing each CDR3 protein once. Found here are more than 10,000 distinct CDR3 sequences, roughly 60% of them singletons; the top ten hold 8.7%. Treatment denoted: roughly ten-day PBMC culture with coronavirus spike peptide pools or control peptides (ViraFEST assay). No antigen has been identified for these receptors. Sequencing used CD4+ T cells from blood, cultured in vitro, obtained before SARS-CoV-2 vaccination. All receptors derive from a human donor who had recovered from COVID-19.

Written as DNA, the CDR3 is TGTGCCAGCAGCCGGCCAGGGGAGGGAGTGGGAGGCTACACCTTC. Translation: CASSRPGEGVGGYTF. The V and J genes are TRBV6-1 and TRBJ1-2; D possibly corresponds to TRBD1 (6 bases). CDR3 size: 15 residues. The V gene lost 6 bases and the J gene lost 8 bases, with 22 bases spanning the gap. Germline V gene data show CDR1 as MNHNS and CDR2 as SASEGT.

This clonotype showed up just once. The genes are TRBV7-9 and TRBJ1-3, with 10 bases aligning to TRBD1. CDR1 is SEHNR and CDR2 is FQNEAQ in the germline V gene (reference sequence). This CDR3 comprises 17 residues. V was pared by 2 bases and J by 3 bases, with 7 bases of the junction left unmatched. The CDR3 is CASSLLAGTGDGNTIYF. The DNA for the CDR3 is TGTGCCAGCAGCTTACTCGCCGGGACAGGGGATGGAAACACCATATATTTT.

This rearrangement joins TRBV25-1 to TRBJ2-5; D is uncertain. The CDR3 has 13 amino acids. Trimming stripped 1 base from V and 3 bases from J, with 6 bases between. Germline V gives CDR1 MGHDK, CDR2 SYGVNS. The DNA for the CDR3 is TGTGCCAGCAGTGAATTCAGCAAAGAGACCCAGTACTTC. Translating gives CASSEFSKETQYF.

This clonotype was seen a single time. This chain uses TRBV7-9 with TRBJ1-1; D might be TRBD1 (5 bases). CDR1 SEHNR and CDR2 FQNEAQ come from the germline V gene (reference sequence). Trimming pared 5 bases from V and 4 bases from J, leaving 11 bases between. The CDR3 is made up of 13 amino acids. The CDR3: CASSRDGFTEAFF. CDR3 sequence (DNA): TGTGCCAGCAGCCGGGACGGATTCACTGAAGCTTTCTTT.

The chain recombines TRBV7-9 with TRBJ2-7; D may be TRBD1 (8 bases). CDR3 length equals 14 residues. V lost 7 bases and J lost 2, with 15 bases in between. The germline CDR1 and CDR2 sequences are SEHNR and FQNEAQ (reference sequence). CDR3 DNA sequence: TGTGCCAGCATCCACAGGGGGGGCCCCTACGAGCAGTACTTC. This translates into CASIHRGGPYEQYF.

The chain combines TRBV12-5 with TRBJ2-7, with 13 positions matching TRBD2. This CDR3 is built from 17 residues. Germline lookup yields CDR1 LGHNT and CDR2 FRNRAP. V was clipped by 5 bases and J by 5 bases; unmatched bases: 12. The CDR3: CASGVGLAGMISNEQYF. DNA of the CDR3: TGTGCTAGTGGTGTGGGACTAGCGGGAATGATTAGTAACGAGCAGTACTTC. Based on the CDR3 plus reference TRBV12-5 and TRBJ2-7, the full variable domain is DARVTQTPRHKVTEMGQEVTMRCQPILGHNTVFWYRQTMMQGLELLAYFRNRAPLDDSGMPKDRFSAEMPDATLATLKIQPSEPRDSAVYFCASGVGLAGMISNEQYFGPGTRLTVT.

The CDR3 bases are TGCAGTGCTAGAGAGTCAAATGAAAAACTGTTTTTT. This translates into CSARESNEKLFF. The rearrangement links TRBV20-1 to TRBJ1-4; D call uncertain. Per germline, CDR1 DFQATT and CDR2 SNEGSKA (reference sequence). This CDR3 has 12 residues. V lost 0 bases and J lost 5, with 4 bases in between.

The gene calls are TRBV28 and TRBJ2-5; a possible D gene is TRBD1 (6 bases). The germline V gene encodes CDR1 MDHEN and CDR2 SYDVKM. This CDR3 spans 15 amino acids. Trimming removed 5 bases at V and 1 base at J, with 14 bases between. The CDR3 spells CASSGSGDGQETQYF. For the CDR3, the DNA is TGTGCCAGCAGTGGATCAGGGGATGGCCAAGAGACCCAGTACTTC.

The CDR3: CSARDGRGYEQYF. Written as DNA, the CDR3 is TGCAGTGCTAGAGATGGGCGGGGCTACGAGCAGTACTTC. The J gene is TRBJ2-7, the V gene TRBV20-1; tentative D call: TRBD2 (6 bases). The V and J ends lost 0 bases and 3 bases respectively, with 9 bases between them. The germline V gene encodes CDR1 DFQATT and CDR2 SNEGSKA (reference sequence). The CDR3 has 13 amino acids.

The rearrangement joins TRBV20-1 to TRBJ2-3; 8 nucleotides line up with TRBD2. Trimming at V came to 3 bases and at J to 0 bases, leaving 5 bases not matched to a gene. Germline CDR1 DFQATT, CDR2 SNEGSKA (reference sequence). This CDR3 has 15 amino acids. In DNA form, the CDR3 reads TGCAGTGCTAGCGGGACTAGTGGTAGCACAGATACGCAGTATTTT. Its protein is CSASGTSGSTDTQYF.

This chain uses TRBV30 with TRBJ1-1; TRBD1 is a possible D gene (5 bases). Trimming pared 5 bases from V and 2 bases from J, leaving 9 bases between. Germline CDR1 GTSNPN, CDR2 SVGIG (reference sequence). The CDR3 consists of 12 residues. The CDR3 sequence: CAWATANTEAFF. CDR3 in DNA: TGTGCCTGGGCGACAGCTAACACTGAAGCTTTCTTT.

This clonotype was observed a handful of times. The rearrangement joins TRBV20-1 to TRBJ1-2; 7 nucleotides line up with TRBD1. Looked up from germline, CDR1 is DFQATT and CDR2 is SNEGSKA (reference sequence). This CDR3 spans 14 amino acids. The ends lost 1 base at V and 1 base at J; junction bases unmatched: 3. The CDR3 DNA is TGCAGTGCTAGAGGGGACAGAGTTAACTATGGCTACACCTTC. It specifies CSARGDRVNYGYTF.

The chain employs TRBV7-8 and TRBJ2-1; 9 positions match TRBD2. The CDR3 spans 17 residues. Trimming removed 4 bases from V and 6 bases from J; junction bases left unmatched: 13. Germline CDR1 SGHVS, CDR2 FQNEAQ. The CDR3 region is CASSSGLMRGRANEQFF. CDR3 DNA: TGTGCCAGCAGCTCCGGCTTAATGCGCGGGAGGGCCAATGAGCAGTTCTTC. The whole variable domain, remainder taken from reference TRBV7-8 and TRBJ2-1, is GAGVSQSPRYKVAKRGQDVALRCDPISGHVSLFWYQQALGQGPEFLTYFQNEAQLDKSGLPSDRFFAERPEGSVSTLKIQRTQQEDSAVYLCASSSGLMRGRANEQFFGPGTRLTVL.

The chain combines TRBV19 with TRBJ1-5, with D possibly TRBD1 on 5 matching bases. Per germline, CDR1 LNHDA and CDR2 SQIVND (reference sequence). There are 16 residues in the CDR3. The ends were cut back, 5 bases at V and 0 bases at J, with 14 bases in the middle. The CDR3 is CASSGGKGVSNQPQHF. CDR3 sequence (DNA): TGTGCCAGTAGTGGGGGGAAGGGTGTTAGCAATCAGCCCCAGCATTTT.

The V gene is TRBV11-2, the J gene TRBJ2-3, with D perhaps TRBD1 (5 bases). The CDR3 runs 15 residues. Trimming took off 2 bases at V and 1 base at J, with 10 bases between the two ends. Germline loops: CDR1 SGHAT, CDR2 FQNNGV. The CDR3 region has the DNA TGTGCCAGCAGCTTATCCAGGGCAGGCACAGATACGCAGTATTTT. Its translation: CASSLSRAGTDTQYF.

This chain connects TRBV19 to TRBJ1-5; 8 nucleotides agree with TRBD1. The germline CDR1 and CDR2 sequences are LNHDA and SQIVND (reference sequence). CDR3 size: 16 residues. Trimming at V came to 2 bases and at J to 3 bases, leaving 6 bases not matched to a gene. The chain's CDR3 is CASSITGQVDNQPQHF. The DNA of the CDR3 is TGTGCCAGTAGTATAACGGGACAGGTTGACAATCAGCCCCAGCATTTT.

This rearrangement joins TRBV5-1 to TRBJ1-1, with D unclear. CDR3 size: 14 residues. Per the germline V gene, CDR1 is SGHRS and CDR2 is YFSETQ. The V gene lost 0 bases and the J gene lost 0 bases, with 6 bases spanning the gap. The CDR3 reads CASSLVGLNTEAFF. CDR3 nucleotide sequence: TGCGCCAGCAGCTTGGTTGGGTTGAACACTGAAGCTTTCTTT. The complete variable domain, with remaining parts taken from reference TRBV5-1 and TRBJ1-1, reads KAGVTQTPRYLIKTRGQQVTLSCSPISGHRSVSWYQQTPGQGLQFLFEYFSETQRNKGNFPGRFSGRQFSNSRSEMNVSTLELGDSALYLCASSLVGLNTEAFFGQGTRLTVV.

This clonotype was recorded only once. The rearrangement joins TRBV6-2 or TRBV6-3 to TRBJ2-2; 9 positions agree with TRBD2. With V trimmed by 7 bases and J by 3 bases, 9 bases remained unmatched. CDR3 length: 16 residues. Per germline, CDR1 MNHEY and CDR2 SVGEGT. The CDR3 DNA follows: TGTGCCAGCAAGAGCTGGCGGGAGGGGGACACCGGGGAGCTGTTTTTT. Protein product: CASKSWREGDTGELFF.

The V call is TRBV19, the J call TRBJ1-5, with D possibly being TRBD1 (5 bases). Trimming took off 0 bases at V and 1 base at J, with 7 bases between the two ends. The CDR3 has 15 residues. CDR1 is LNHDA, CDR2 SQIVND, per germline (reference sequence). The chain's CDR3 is CASSIDRESNQPQHF. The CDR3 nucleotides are TGTGCCAGTAGTATAGACAGGGAGAGCAATCAGCCCCAGCATTTT.